The present T cell receptor beta chain was sequenced within a study of blood T cells in healthy people across ages (dated by TCRdb to the mid-2010s). For the wider study: In model experiments, roughly one uniquely barcoded TCR beta cDNA molecule per two T cells was captured by template switching. Using deep sequencing normalized with unique cDNA molecular identifiers, the study measured how TCR beta repertoire diversity changes with age. The donors were split into four age groups: young (average about 15 years), middle-aged (roughly 42), aged (approximately 60) and long-lived (under 85). Donors of different ages were randomly distributed across sequencing lanes to avoid experimental bias. Two additional independent replicas of 1 million unique cDNA reads from the same blood draw were analyzed for two donors (one aged 18 to 30 and one aged 80 or older).

The germline V gene (reference sequence) specifies LNHDA as CDR1 and SQIVND as CDR2. The germline V end is reduced by 3 bases and the J end by 5 bases; junction bases left unmatched: 6. From its cysteine to its phenylalanine, the CDR3 spans 15 amino acids. Of all the DNA, just the CDR3 is kept, 45 bases in frame from base 1. The 39 donors, aged about 6 to 100 years, were systemically healthy Caucasian individuals from Russia. About 10 milliliters of peripheral blood were drawn from each donor into EDTA-treated Vacutainer tubes. PBMCs were isolated by Ficoll-Paque density-gradient centrifugation, with at least 6.5 million obtained per sample. Total RNA was extracted from PBMCs with Trizol reagent, with at least 5.5 micrograms obtained per sample. For every donor, flow cytometry on a PBMC aliquot measured the percentage of naive CD45RAhigh/CD27high T cells. Library preparation was by 5' RACE. For sequencing, an Illumina HiSeq 2500 was employed. A second PCR of roughly 7 to 11 cycles was performed with a sample-barcoded 5' primer and a J-beta primer mix. Each TCR beta cDNA molecule received a unique molecular identifier from a template-switch 5' adaptor carrying 12 random nucleotides. At least 3 million CDR3-containing paired-end reads were obtained from each sample. The Mint cDNA synthesis kit, primed by a TRBC-specific oligonucleotide, was used to synthesize first-strand cDNA from all RNA. All cDNA was treated with uracil-DNA glycosylase and then went through a first 18-cycle PCR with the universal primers M1SS and BC2_uni_R. The study's processing was this. Each sample was normalized by randomly selecting 1 million high-quality reads, each carrying a distinct molecular identifier. Instead of being binned into consensus sequences, reads with shared molecular identifiers were discarded. MiTCR, with a Q25 quality threshold and the strictest error-elimination algorithm, was used for CDR3 identification, clonotype clustering and error correction. A nonparametric unseen species model with Euler transformation was used to estimate lower-bound total TCR beta diversity. TCRdb passed the public sequencing reads through fastp at Q25 and MiXCR, retaining productive beta sequences. Duplicate CDR3 protein sequences are folded into a single record with the most common DNA and genes. TCRdb, rather than the study authors, made the V and J calls. The sample profile shows roughly 1,800,000 distinct CDR3 sequences; roughly 50% of them were found once. The top ten clones comprise 2.1% of the sample.

Points the paper makes about the study in general: Observed TCR beta diversity correlated strongly with the percentage of naive T cells measured by flow cytometry. Compared with the aged group, the long-lived group had more naive CD4+ T cells, fewer expanded clones and increased TCR diversity, a pattern suggesting age selection. Because the CMV infection status of the donors was unknown, age-related changes in expanded clonotypes may potentially have been confounded. Estimates of total diversity from one million sequenced T cells were regarded as lower bounds and underestimates. Since profiling was done on bulk unsorted PBMCs, naive and antigen-experienced compartments could not be conclusively compared. As age increased, observed TCR beta diversity per million T cells dropped in a roughly linear way, and a significant reduction was already evident by age 40.

Comments on this clonotype: What this receptor recognizes is not known. No quality values exist for individual bases; no much larger clone is one base distant.

Material for sequencing was blood. The source is a woman between 40 and 50 years old in good health. The chain is assembled from TRBV19 and TRBJ2-5; TRBD2 matches 10 bases in the middle. The nucleotide sequence reads as follows: TGTGCCAGTAGTATGATTAGCGGGGGGCATGAGACCCAGTACTTC. It translates to CASSMISGGHETQYF.